This paragraph covers one T cell receptor beta chain sequence. Antigen specificity is unknown. These data originate in a study of PD-1 blockade in mismatch repair-deficient tumors. Findings and limits, study-wide: After pembrolizumab, tumor-resident clones rose rapidly, then generally contracted before radiologic responses.

Described time point: approximately 11-day in vitro stimulation with candidate neoantigen peptide 4. Each of several ELISpot-reactive candidate peptides was used for roughly 11-day stimulation. Produced via immunoSEQ multiplex PCR; TCRdb's table is partial and in-frame only. The sample contains roughly 13,000 clones, 80% to 90% of which appear only once. Trimming shortened V by 4 bases and J by 4 bases, and 9 bases separated the two germline ends. Germline assignment: CDR1 SGHRS and CDR2 YFSETQ. The CDR3 length is 13 residues. The chain employs TRBV5-1 and TRBJ1-5; the D is unclear. The sequenced sample was cells cultured in vitro, obtained from a patient treated with pembrolizumab. This sequence was found in an adult with mismatch repair-deficient cancer. This CDR3 reads CASSPDPNQPQHF. DNA for the CDR3: TGCGCCAGCAGCCCTGACCCAAATCAGCCCCAGCATTTT.